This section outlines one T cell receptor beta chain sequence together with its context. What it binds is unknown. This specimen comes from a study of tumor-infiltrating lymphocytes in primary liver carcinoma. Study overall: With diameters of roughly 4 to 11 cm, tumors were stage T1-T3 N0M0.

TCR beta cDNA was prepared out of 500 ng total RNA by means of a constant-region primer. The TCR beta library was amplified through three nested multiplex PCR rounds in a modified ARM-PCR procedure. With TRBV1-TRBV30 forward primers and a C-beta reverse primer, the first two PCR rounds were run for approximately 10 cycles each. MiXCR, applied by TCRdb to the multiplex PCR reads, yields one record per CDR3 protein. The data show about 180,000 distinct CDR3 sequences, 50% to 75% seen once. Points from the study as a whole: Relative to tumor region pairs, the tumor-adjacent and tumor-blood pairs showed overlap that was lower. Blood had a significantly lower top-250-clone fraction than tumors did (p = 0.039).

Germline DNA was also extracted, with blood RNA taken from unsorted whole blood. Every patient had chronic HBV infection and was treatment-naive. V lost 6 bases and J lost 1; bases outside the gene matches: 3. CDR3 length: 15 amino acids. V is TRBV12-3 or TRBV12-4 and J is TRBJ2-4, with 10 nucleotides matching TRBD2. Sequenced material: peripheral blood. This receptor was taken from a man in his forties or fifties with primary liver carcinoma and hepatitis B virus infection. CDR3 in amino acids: CASRETSGAKNIQYF. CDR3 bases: TGTGCCAGCAGGGAGACTAGCGGGGCCAAAAACATTCAGTACTTC.